This T cell receptor beta chain came from a study of shared clonotypes between healthy human individuals (dated by TCRdb to between 2020 and 2021). Some background on the complete study: A couple of women and a few men aged 18 to 49 years were included in the cohort. For each donor, CD4 naive and CD4 memory were each given three plates, CD8 naive was given two plates, and CD8 memory was given one plate. To estimate repertoire size and how much clonotypes are shared between individuals, the study performed deep sequencing of blood TCR repertoires from roughly five healthy adults. To increase sequencing depth and limit assay-specific biases, different laboratories used diverse techniques to prepare libraries and sequence TCR repertoires. Each donor's leukapheresis produced roughly between roughly 0.94 and 9.5 billion PBMCs. Study-level results and caveats: Compared with non-shared clonotypes, the clonotypes found in all four sorted-subset donors had higher generation probabilities. The small number of donors limited the genetic and exposure-history diversity represented. Incomplete sequencing was indicated by rarefaction of sorted-subset datasets, despite the large sequencing depth. Pairwise subsampling led to the expectation that sequencing depth would affect the degree of clonotype sharing among donors. Sampling was restricted to blood, and TCR repertoires in tissues likely differ from the TCR repertoires found in blood. Naive subsets generally had larger estimated clonotype richness than memory subsets. Across four donors, roughly 5.4% of naive CD4, roughly 3.5% of naive CD8, 2% to 2.5% of memory CD4, and about 0.44% of memory CD8 clonotypes were shared.

The donors were healthy, HIV-negative adults who had no recently reported acute infections or vaccinations. Every donor was a Caucasian adult residing in Nashville, Tennessee, USA. CD4+ T cells were enriched by magnetic negative selection; naive cells were then positively selected on CD45RA, and the negative fraction formed the memory subset. After blood collection by leukapheresis, PBMCs were isolated using Ficoll-Histopaque density gradient centrifugation and then cryopreserved in the vapor phase of liquid nitrogen. Purity and quantity of every magnetically sorted T cell population were checked by analytical flow cytometry. From each sorted fraction, genomic DNA was isolated and quantified by UV absorbance on a Nanodrop 2000c. Using the deep immunoSEQ assay, TCR CDR3 regions were amplified from genomic DNA by multiplex PCR. Genomic DNA extracted from each cell subset was distributed evenly over all wells of several immunoSEQ 96-well plates, and each plate served as one replicate. Each replicate PCR for sorted subsets received approximately 200 ng genomic DNA, equal to about 30,000 T cell genomes. Purified libraries were measured with a Qubit 3.0 fluorometer, size-checked on a Bioanalyzer 2100, and measured again with the KAPA Library Quantification kit. Each immunoSEQ 96-well plate was sequenced on its own single-read 150-cycle Illumina NextSeq 550 flow cell. In the paper's pipeline: Because the immunoSEQ output included only junctional sequences and no quality scores, the filtering could not be the same as the filtering used for full-length reads. To assign V/J genes and CDR3, sequences were annotated using PyIR, a Python wrapper for IgBLAST v1.9, with IMGT germline references. Any read was removed if the V/J assignment was weak (E-value above 1e-6), the CDR3 was missing, or the read contained stop codons, out-of-frame junctions, or ambiguous translated residues. V3J clonotypes were defined as sequences sharing an identical inferred V gene, J gene, and CDR3 amino acid sequence. Percentage overlap between repertoires was calculated by dividing the number of shared unique clonotypes by the size of the smaller repertoire. Repertoire richness was assessed with RTK rarefaction, the Chao1 estimator, and Recon v2.1 estimates of unobserved clonotypes. For all TCRbeta clonotypes obtained by the gDNA method from a few donors, generation probabilities were computed with OLGA. TCRdb re-hosts the immuneACCESS table, in-frame sequences only. Its copies lack some clones; in the studies checked, an unresolved V gene accounts for under half of them, and the cause for the rest is not known. V, J and clone size derive from that table, while D and trimming were established from the DNA sequence. Within this sample are about 1.1 million clones, with about 80% of them counted one time only. More than 0.85% of the sample comes from the top ten.

With respect to this clone: What this receptor recognizes is not known. Qualities for individual bases were not recorded, and no much larger clone is one base off.

The CDR1 and CDR2 encoded by the germline V gene are MNHEY and SVGAGI. Relative to germline, V is 6 bases shorter and J is 1 base shorter, with 13 bases between their ends. The CDR3, from cysteine to phenylalanine, totals 15 residues. The CDR3 DNA has 45 bases and is translated from base 1. Sequencing was performed on memory CD4+ T cells from PBMCs. In light of the paper, this sample's cell subset or site label describes: CD45RA-negative fraction. The chain employs TRBV6-5 and TRBJ2-1; the D gene may be TRBD1 or TRBD2, since each aligns over 6 bases. The clonotype was recovered from a young man in good health. Some clones in this sample may be carry-over from other donors' samples. The CDR3 region: CASSRTGTSYNEQFF. In nucleotide form, the sequence is TGTGCCAGCAGCCGCACAGGGACTTCCTACAATGAGCAGTTCTTC.